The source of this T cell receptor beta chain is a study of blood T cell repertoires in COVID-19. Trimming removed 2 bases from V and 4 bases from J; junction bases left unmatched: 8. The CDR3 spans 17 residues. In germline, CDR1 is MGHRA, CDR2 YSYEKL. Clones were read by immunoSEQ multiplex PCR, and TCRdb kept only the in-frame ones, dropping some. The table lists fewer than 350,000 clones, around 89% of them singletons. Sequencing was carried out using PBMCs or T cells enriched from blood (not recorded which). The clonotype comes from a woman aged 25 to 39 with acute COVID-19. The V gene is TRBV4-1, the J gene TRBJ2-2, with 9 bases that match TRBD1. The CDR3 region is CASSQPTGTGTTGELFF. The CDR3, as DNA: TGCGCCAGCAGCCAACCAACCGGGACAGGGACCACCGGGGAGCTGTTTTTT.